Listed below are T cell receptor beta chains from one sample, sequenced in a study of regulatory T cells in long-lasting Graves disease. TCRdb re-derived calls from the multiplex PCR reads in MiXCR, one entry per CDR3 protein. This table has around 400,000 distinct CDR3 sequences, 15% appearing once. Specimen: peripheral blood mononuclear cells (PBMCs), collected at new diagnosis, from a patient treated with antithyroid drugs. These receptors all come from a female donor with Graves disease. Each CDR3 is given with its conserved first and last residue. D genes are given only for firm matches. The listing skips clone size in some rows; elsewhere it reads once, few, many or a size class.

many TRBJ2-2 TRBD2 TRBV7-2 TGTGCCAGCAGCCCGGGACTAGCGGGGCACACCGGGGAGCTGTTTTTT CASSPGLAGHTGELFF
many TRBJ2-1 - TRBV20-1 TGCAGTGCTAGATCAGTGGGGCCGAAGAGGAATGAGCAGTTCTTC CSARSVGPKRNEQFF
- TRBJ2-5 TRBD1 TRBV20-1 TGCAGTGCTAGAGTACTCCGGGACAGGGAGGGGACCCAGTACTTC CSARVLRDREGTQYF
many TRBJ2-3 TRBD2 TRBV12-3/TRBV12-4 TGTGCCAGCAGTTTGAATCCCGGGTCAGCGGGGGAAGATACGCAGTATTTT CASSLNPGSAGEDTQYF
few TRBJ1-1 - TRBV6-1 TGTGCCAGTACAGGGTCCACTGAAGCTTTCTTT CASTGSTEAFF
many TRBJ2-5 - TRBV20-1 TGCAGTGCTAGAGGGTCGCACCAAGAGACCCAGTACTTC CSARGSHQETQYF
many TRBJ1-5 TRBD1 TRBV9 TGTGCCAGCAGCGGGGGACAGGGATACAATCAGCCCCAGCATTTT CASSGGQGYNQPQHF
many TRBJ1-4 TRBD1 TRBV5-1 TGCGCCAGCAGCCCCGGGACAGGGGGGAGAACTAATGAAAAACTGTTTTTT CASSPGTGGRTNEKLFF
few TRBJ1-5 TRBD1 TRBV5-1 TGCGCCAGCAGCAGGGGGCGAGGGCCCCAGCATTTT CASSRGRGPQHF
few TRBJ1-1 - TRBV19 TGTGCCAGTAGCTTTAGGACAGAGATGAACACTGAAGCTTTCTTT CASSFRTEMNTEAFF
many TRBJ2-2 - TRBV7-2 TGTGCCAGCAGCCTCAGGGGCGGGAACACCGGGGAGCTGTTTTTT CASSLRGGNTGELFF
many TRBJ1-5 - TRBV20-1 TGCAGTGCTATAAACCACAGGGATACGGGCAATCAGCCCCAGCATTTT CSAINHRDTGNQPQHF
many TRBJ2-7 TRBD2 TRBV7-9 TGTGCCAGCAGGGGTCCGGGACTAGGGGTCCACGAGCAGTACTTC CASRGPGLGVHEQYF
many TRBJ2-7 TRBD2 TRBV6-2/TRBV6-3 TGTGCCAGCAGTTACTCGGGACTAGCGGGAGGGCACCCCTACGAGCAGTACTTC CASSYSGLAGGHPYEQYF
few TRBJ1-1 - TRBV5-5 TGTGCCAGCAGCTTGGGGTTAGTGAACACTGAAGCTTTCTTT CASSLGLVNTEAFF
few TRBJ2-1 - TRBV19 TGTGCCAGTAGTTACCCAACTCCCAATGAGCAGTTCTTC CASSYPTPNEQFF
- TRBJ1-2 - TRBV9 TGTGCCAGCAGTCCAATGGATCCCGAGGGAGGCTACACCTTC CASSPMDPEGGYTF
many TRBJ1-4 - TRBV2 TGTGCCAGCAGTGAAGCTAATGGGGGGGCTAATGAAAAACTGTTTTTT CASSEANGGANEKLFF
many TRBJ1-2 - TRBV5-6 TGTGCCAGTCAAAGGGAAGCGGTCGGCTACACCTTC CASQREAVGYTF
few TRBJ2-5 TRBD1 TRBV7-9 TGTGCCAGCGGCTGGACAGGATCCCAAGAGACCCAGTACTTC CASGWTGSQETQYF
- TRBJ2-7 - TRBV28 TGTGCCAGCTCACCCCCGGGGGTAAGAGGCGAGCAGTACTTC CASSPPGVRGEQYF
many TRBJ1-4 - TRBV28 TGTGCCAGCAGTTTAGGCCTGGCTAATGAAAAACTGTTTTTT CASSLGLANEKLFF
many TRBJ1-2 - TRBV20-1 TGCAGTGCTAGAGGTAACACAGGGAGTGGCTACACCTTC CSARGNTGSGYTF
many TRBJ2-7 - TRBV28 TGTGCCAGCAGTTTACCATCGAGACAGTCCTCCTACGAGCAGTACTTC CASSLPSRQSSYEQYF
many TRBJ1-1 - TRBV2 TGTGCCAGCAGAAACGAAGCTCCCGCGAACACTGAAGCTTTCTTT CASRNEAPANTEAFF
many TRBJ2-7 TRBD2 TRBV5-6 TGTGCCAGCAGACCCCGGGGGGTTGCATACGAGCAGTACTTC CASRPRGVAYEQYF
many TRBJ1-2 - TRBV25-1 TGTGCCAGCAGTGTGGCTAACTATGGCTACACCTTC CASSVANYGYTF
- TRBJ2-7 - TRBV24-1 TGTGCCACCAGTGATAGCCGGGGGGCGAGCACCTACGAGCAGTACTTC CATSDSRGASTYEQYF
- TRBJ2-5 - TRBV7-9 TGTGCCAGCAGCCTTCGGGACACTCAAGAGACCCAGTACTTC CASSLRDTQETQYF
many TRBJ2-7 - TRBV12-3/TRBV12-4 TGTGCCAGCAGTAACACCAGGGCCGAGCAGTACTTC CASSNTRAEQYF
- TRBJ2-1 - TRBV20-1 TGCAGTGCTAGACAAAATGAGCAGTTCTTC CSARQNEQFF
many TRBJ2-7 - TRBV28 TGTGCCAGCAGTTTATCGGTTGTCAGGCGAACTCCCTACGAGCAGTACTTC CASSLSVVRRTPYEQYF
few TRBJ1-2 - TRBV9 TGTGCCAGCAGCGTAGTCGGTGAAGGGGATCTAGATGGCTACACCTTC CASSVVGEGDLDGYTF
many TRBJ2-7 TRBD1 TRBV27 TGTGCCAGCAGCCATGCGGGACAGGGCAACGAGCAGTACTTC CASSHAGQGNEQYF
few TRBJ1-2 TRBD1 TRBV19 TGTGCCAGTAGTACCACAGGGGGCTCGTTTGGCTACACCTTC CASSTTGGSFGYTF
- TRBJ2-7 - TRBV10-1 TGCGCCAGCAGTGAGTTTGAGGCAGGAGCCTACGAGCAGTACTTC CASSEFEAGAYEQYF
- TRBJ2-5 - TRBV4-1 TGCGCCAGCAGCCATCTTCCACAGCCGCGTCGAGAGACCCAGTACTTC CASSHLPQPRRETQYF
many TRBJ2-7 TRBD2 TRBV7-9 TGTGCCAGCAGCCCGGGACTAGCGCGCGAGCAGTACTTC CASSPGLAREQYF
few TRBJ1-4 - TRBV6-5 TGTGCCAGCAGTTACGATTCGAAAAGTGAAAAACTGTTTTTT CASSYDSKSEKLFF
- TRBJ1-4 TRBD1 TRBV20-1 TGCAGTGCACCTGACAGGGAGAATGAAAAACTGTTTTTT CSAPDRENEKLFF
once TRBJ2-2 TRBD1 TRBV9 TGTGCCAGCAGCCCCCGAGGGACAGTTTCGGCTGGCGGGGAGCTGTTTTTT CASSPRGTVSAGGELFF
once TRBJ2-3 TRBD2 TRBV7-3 TGTGCCAGCAGCTTGGGGCCAGCGGGGTCCAAGCAGTATTTT CASSLGPAGSKQYF
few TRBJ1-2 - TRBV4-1 TGCGCCAGCAGCCAAGATAGTATGGGAGGCCAGGACCACGGGTATGGCTACACCTTC CASSQDSMGGQDHGYGYTF
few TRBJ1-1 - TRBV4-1 TGCGCCAGCAGCCAAGGACAGGCCGAGGAGTCTGAAGCTTTCTTT CASSQGQAEESEAFF
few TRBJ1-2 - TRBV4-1 TGCGCCAGCGGGAAGGGAGGTGGCTACACCTTC CASGKGGGYTF
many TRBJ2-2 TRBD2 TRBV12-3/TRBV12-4 TGTGCCAGCAGTATCGGACTAGCGGCCTCTTGGGACACCGGGGAGCTGTTTTTT CASSIGLAASWDTGELFF
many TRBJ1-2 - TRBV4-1 TGCGCCAGCAGCCAACAGACAGGCTATGGCTACACCTTC CASSQQTGYGYTF
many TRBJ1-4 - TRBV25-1 TGTGCCAGCAGTGTCCGGGACTCAACTAATGAAAAACTGTTTTTT CASSVRDSTNEKLFF
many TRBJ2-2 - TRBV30 TGTGCCTGGAGAGCGGGCCCGGGGAACACCGGGGAGCTGTTTTTT CAWRAGPGNTGELFF
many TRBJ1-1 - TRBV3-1 TGTGCCAGCAGGGAGGGGGTGGGGTCCCCTGAAGCTTTCTTT CASREGVGSPEAFF
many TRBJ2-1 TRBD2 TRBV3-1 TGTGCCAGCAGCCGAGGGAGCGGGAGCTTCAACAATGAGCAGTTCTTC CASSRGSGSFNNEQFF
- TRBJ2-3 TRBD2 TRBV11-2 TGTGCCAGCAGCCCTAGCGGCCCGAGTGATACGCAGTATTTT CASSPSGPSDTQYF
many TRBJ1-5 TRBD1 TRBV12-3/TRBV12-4 TGTGCCAGCAGTTCATCCGGGACAGGGGGAAGTCAGCCCCAGCATTTT CASSSSGTGGSQPQHF
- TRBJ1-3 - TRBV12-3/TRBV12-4 TGTGCCATCCCGGTTACCTCTGGAAACACCATATATTTT CAIPVTSGNTIYF
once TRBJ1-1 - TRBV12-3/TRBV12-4 TGTGCCAGCAGTCCTCGATCCATGAACACTGAAGCTTTCTTT CASSPRSMNTEAFF
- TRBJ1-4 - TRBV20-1 TGCAGTGCCCCAGGGGCCACTAATGAAAAACTGTTTTTT CSAPGATNEKLFF
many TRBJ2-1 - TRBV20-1 TGCAGTGCCCAACCGGGATCCGGGGTGGATGAGCAGTTCTTC CSAQPGSGVDEQFF
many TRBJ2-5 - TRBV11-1 TGTGCCAGCAGCTTAGGGGGAGGCAGCGAGACCCAGTACTTC CASSLGGGSETQYF
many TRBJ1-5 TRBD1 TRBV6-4 TGTGCCAGCCATGACAGGGAACGAAATCAGCCCCAGCATTTT CASHDRERNQPQHF
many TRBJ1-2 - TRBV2 TGTGCCGGATGGGACGAAGAGTACAATGGCTACACCTTC CAGWDEEYNGYTF